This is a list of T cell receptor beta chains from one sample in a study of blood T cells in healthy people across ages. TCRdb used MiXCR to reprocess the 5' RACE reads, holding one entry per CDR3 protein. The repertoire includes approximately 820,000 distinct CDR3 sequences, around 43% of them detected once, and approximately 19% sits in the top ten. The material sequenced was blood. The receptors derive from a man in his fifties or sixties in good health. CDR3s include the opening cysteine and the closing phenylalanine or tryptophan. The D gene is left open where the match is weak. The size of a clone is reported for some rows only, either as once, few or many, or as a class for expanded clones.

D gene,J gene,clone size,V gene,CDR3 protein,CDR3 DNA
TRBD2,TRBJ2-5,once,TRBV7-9,CASSQRLAGGPNEQYF,TGTGCCAGCAGCCAGAGATTAGCGGGGGGGCCCAATGAGCAGTACTTC
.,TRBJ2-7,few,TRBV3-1,CASSQAGFEQYF,TGTGCCAGCAGCCAAGCCGGGTTCGAGCAGTACTTC
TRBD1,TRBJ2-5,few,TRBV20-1,CSARTSQGQETQYF,TGCAGTGCTAGAACCTCACAGGGGCAAGAGACCCAGTACTTC
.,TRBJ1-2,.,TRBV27,CASSSYEGQGYGYTF,TGTGCCAGCAGCAGCTATGAGGGGCAGGGGTATGGCTACACCTTC
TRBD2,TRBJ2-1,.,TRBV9,CASSAGLVSNEQFF,TGTGCCAGCAGCGCAGGACTAGTGAGTAATGAGCAGTTCTTC
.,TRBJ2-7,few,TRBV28,CASSPPALLSSYEQYF,TGTGCCAGCAGTCCGCCTGCCCTTTTAAGCTCCTACGAGCAGTACTTC
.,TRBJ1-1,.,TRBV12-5,CASGLGMTEAFF,TGTGCTAGTGGTTTGGGGATGACTGAAGCTTTCTTT
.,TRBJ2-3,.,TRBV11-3,CASSLVYGADTQYF,TGTGCCAGCAGCTTAGTGTATGGTGCAGATACGCAGTATTTT
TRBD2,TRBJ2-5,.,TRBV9,CASSVAGTRGQETQYF,TGTGCCAGCAGCGTAGCTGGGACTAGAGGCCAAGAGACCCAGTACTTC
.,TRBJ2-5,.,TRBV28,CASSLTEVETQYF,TGTGCCAGCAGTTTAACAGAAGTTGAGACCCAGTACTTC
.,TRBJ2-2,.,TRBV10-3,CAIGQSNIGELFF,TGTGCCATCGGCCAGTCGAACATCGGGGAGCTGTTTTTT
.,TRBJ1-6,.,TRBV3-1,CASSQDIGNSPPHF,TGTGCCAGCAGCCAAGATATCGGGAATTCACCCCCCCACTTT
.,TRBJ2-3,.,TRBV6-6,CASRSPRGSGTDTQYF,TGTGCCAGCAGGTCACCCCGGGGGTCAGGCACAGATACGCAGTATTTT
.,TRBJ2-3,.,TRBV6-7,CASSYRDESPSTDTQYF,TGTGCCAGCAGTTACAGGGACGAGAGTCCTAGCACAGATACGCAGTATTTT
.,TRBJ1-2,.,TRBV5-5,CASSSREVYGYTF,TGTGCCAGCAGTTCGCGTGAAGTCTATGGCTACACCTTC
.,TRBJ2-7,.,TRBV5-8,CASSFRFYEQYF,TGTGCCAGCAGCTTTCGGTTCTACGAGCAGTACTTC
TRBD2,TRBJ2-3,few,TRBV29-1,CSVTMTSGYTDTQYF,TGCAGCGTTACGATGACTAGCGGGTATACAGATACGCAGTATTTT
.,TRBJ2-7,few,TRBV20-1,CSAKTYRERVDEQYF,TGCAGTGCGAAAACTTACAGGGAGCGTGTGGATGAGCAGTACTTC
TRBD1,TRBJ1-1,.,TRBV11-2,CASSLMDGQGVNTEAFF,TGTGCCAGCAGCTTAATGGACGGACAGGGTGTGAACACTGAAGCTTTCTTT
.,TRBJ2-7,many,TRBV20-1,CSAPLDWSSYEQYF,TGCAGTGCTCCGTTGGACTGGAGCTCCTACGAGCAGTACTTC
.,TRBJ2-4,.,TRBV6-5,CASSYGRAGKNIQYF,TGTGCCAGCAGTTACGGCAGGGCCGGGAAAAACATTCAGTACTTC
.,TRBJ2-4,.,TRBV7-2,CASSPHQQYF,TGTGCCAGCAGCCCCCACCAGCAGTACTTC
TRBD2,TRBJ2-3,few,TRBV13,CASSPPLAVLTDTQYF,TGTGCCAGCAGCCCCCCCCTAGCGGTTCTCACAGATACGCAGTATTTT
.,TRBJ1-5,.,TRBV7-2,CASSLKAGLFSNQPQHF,TGTGCCAGCAGCTTAAAGGCGGGGCTTTTTAGCAATCAGCCCCAGCATTTT
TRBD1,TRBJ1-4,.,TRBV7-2,CASSAPGQGYEKLFF,TGTGCCAGCAGCGCTCCGGGACAGGGTTATGAAAAACTGTTTTTT
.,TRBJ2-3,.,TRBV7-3,CASSLGRLAGVDTQYF,TGTGCCAGCAGCTTGGGGAGACTTGCCGGAGTGGATACGCAGTATTTT
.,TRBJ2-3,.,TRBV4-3,CASSQEVRYTDTQYF,TGCGCCAGCAGCCAAGAAGTGAGATACACAGATACGCAGTATTTT
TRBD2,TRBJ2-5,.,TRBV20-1,CSARDLAGGPSLQETQYF,TGCAGTGCTAGAGACCTAGCGGGGGGCCCTTCACTTCAAGAGACCCAGTACTTC
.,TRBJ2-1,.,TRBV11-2,CASSLYTENEQFF,TGTGCCAGCAGCTTATATACGGAAAATGAGCAGTTCTTC
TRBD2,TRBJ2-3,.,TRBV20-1,CSARGTTSGGGASTDTQYF,TGCAGTGCTAGAGGGACCACTAGCGGGGGGGGTGCTAGCACAGATACGCAGTATTTT
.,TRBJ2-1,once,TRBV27,CASRDAAGASNEQFF,TGTGCCAGCAGGGACGCTGCGGGGGCGTCGAATGAGCAGTTCTTC
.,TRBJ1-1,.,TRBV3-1,CASSQTTQPRMDTEAFF,TGTGCCAGCAGCCAGACGACCCAGCCCCGGATGGACACTGAAGCTTTCTTT
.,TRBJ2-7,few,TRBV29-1,CSVTRQYSYEQYF,TGCAGCGTTACCCGACAGTACTCCTACGAGCAGTACTTC
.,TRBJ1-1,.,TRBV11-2,CASSLMGDTGREAFF,TGTGCCAGCAGCTTAATGGGGGACACGGGTAGGGAAGCTTTCTTT
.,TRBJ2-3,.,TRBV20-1,CSAINKGLTDTQYF,TGCAGTGCTATTAATAAGGGCCTCACAGATACGCAGTATTTT
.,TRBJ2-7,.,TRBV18,CASSPRDSPLYEQYF,TGTGCCAGCTCACCCAGGGACTCCCCCCTCTACGAGCAGTACTTC
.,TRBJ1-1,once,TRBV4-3,CASSKNREATEAFF,TGCGCCAGCAGCAAGAACAGGGAAGCCACTGAAGCTTTCTTT
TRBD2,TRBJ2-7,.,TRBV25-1,CASSESGGGGYEQYF,TGTGCCAGCAGTGAATCGGGGGGTGGAGGCTACGAGCAGTACTTC
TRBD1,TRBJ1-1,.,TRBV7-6,CASSLAGGTAHTEAFF,TGTGCCAGCAGCTTAGCCGGCGGGACAGCACACACTGAAGCTTTCTTT
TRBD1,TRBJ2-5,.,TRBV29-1,CSVPWTGQETQYF,TGCAGCGTTCCCTGGACAGGGCAAGAGACCCAGTACTTC